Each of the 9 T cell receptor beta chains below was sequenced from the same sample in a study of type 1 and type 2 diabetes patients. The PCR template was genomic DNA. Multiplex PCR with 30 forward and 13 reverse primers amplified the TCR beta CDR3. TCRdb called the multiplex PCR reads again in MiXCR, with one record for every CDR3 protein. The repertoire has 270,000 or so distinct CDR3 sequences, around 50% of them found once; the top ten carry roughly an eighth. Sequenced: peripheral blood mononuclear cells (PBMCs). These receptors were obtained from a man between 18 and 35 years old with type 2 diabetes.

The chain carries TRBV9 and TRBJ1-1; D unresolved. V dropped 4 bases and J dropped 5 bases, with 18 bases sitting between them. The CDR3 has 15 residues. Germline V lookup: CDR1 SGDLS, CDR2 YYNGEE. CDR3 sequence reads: CASSPSGGVGTEAFF. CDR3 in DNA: TGTGCCAGCAGCCCCTCGGGAGGTGTCGGGACTGAAGCTTTCTTT.

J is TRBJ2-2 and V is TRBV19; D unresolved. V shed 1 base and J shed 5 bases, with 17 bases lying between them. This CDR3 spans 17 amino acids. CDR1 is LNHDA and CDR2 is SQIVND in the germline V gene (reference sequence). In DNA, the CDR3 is TGTGCCAGTAGTATAGTTGGCAGACGCACAAGTACCGGGGAGCTGTTTTTT. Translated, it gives CASSIVGRRTSTGELFF.

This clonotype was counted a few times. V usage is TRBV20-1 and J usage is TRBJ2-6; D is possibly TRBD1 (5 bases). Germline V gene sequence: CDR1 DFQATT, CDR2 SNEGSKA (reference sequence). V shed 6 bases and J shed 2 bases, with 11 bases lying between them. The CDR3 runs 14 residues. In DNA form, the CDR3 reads TGCAGTGCCCCAGGGAACCCTGGGGCCAACGTCCTGACTTTC. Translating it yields CSAPGNPGANVLTF.

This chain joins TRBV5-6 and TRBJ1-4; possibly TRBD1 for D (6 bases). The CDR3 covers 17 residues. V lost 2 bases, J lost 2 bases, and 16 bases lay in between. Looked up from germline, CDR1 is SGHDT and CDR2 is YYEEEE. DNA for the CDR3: TGTGCCAGCAGCTTAAACAGGGAGTGGAGCACTAATGAAAAACTGTTTTTT. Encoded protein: CASSLNREWSTNEKLFF.

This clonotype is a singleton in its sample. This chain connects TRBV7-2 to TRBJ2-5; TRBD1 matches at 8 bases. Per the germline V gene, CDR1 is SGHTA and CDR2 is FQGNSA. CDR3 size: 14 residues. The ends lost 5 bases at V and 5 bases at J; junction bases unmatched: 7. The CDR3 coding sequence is TGTGCCAGCAGCCGGACAGGGCAGGGCGAGACCCAGTACTTC. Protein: CASSRTGQGETQYF.

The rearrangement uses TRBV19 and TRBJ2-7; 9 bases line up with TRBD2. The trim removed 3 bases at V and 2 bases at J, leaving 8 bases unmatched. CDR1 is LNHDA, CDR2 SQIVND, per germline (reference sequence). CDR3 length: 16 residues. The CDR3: CASSIWVAGVPYEQYF. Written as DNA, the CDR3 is TGTGCCAGTAGTATCTGGGTAGCGGGAGTCCCCTACGAGCAGTACTTC.

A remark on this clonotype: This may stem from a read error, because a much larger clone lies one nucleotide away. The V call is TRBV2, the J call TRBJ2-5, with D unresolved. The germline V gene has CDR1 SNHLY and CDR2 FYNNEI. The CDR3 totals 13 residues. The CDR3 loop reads CASSERVMETLYF. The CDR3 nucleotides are TGTGCCAGCAGTGAAAGGGTAATGGAGACCCTGTACTTC.

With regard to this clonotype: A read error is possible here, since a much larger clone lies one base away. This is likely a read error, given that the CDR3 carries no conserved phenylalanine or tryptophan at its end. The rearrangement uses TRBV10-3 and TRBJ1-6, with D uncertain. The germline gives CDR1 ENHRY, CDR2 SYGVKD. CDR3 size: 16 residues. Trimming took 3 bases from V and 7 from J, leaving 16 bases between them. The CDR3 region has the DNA TGTGCCATCAGTGAACTCCAAGGCTTCCTGAATTCACCCCTCCACTCT. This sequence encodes CAISELQGFLNSPLHS.

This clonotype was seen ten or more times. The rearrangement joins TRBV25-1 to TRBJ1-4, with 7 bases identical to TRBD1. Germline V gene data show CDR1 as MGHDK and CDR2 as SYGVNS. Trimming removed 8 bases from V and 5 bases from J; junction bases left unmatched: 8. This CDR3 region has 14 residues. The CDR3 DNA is TGTGCCAGCTCGGAGGGACAGAGGAATGAAAAACTGTTTTTT. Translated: CASSEGQRNEKLFF.